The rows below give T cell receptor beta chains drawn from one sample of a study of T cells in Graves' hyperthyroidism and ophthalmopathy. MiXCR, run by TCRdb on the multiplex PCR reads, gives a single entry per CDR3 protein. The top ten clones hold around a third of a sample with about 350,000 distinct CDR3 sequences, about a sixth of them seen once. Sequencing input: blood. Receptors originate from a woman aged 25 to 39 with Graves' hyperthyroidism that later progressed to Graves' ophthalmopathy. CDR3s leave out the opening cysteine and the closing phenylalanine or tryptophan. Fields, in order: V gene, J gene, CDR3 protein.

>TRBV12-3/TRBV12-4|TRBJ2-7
ASSKQGARYEQY
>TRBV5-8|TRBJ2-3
ASSLAVDRAQDTQY
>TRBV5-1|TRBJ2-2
ASSVQDNTGELF
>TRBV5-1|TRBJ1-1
ASSLAAPSFAEAF
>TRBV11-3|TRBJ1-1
ASSLAAGPTEAF
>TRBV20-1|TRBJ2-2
SAETGYSNTGELF
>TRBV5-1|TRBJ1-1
ASSSTGQTNTEAF
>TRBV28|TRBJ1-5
ASSTGGEGNQPQH
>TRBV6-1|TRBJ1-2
ASRGGKNYGYT
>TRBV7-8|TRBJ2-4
ASSNLRLAAAKNIQY
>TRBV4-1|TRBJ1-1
ASSQVGRGLQAF
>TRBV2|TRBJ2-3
ASSRLGTSPQDTQY
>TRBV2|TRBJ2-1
ASSESISRGHNEQF
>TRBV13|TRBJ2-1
ASSTGRTRNEQF
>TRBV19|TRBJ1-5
ASSILMPLNQPQH
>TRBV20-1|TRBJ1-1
SANRHINTEAF
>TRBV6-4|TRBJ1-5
ASSDSICYSNQPQH
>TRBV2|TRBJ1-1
ASSPEMNTEAF
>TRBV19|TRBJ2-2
ASSIDLTDDRELF
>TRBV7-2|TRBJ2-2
ASSAYRNTGELF
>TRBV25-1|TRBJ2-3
ASSLDSSGPSTDTQY
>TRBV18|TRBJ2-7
ASSPGGRYEQY
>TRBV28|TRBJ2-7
ASSSTLDIGPSLEQY
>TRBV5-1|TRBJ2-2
ASSLGTSGMSGELF
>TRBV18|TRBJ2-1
ASSPPGLDPSYNEQF
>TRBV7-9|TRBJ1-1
ATHLWGANTEAF
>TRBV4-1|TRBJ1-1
ASAHGAFTDTEAF
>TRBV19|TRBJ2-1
ASSISSLRLEQF
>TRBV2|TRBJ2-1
ASRGLAGGRSYNEQF
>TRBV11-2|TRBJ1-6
ASSFNNSPLH
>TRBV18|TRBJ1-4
ASTRDGTNEKLF
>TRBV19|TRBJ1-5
ASSSRDRGRRMQPQH
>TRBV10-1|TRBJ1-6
ASSDRQTNSPLH
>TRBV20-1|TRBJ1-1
SASRQNTEAF
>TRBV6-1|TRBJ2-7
ASRDRGGSYEQY
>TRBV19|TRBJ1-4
ASSMGAGTFAF
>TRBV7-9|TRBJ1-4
ASSLSGASERLF
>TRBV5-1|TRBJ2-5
ASSFTREETQY
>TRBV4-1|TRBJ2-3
ASSQEWGVSDTQY
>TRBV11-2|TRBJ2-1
ASSQDSGASGRAKDNEQF
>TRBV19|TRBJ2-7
ASSPGTGLSYEQY
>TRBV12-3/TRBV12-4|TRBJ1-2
ASSPVVGGATYGYT
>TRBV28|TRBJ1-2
ASGARDRVYGYT
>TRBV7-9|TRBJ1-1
ASSLQVVAF
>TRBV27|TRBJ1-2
ASSSLRGDYGYT
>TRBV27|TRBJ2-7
ASSFGPRYEQY
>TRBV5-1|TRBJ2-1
ASSKSLAGILYSSYNEQF
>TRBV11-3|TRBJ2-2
ASSQTGDLTGELF
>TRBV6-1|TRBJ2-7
ASSEAGFGRDRSPYEQY
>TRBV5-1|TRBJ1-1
ASSWGRDLNTEAF
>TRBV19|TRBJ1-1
ASTKRPGGTEAF
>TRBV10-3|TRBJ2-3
AISTGTFTDTQY